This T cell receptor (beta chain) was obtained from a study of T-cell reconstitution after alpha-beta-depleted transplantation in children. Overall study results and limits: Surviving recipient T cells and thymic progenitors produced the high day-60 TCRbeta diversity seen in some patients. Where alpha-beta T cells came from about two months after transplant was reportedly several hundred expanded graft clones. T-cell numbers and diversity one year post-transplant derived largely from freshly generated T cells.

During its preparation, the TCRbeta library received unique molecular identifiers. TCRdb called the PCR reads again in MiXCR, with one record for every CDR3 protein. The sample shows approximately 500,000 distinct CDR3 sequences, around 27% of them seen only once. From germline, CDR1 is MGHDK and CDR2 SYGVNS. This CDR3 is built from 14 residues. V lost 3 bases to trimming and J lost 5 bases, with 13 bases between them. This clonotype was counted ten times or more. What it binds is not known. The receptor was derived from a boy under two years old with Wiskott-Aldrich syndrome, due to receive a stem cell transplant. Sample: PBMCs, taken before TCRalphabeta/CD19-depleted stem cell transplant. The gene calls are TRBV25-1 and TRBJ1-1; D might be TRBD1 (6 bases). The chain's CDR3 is CASSDQGRSTEAFF. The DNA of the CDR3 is TGTGCCAGCAGTGATCAGGGGAGATCGACTGAAGCTTTCTTT. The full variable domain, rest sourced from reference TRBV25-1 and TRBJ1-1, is EADIYQTPRYLVIGTGKKITLECSQTMGHDKMYWYQQDPGMELHLIHYSYGVNSTEKGDLSSESTVSRIRTEHFPLTLESARPSHTSQYLCASSDQGRSTEAFFGQGTRLTVV.